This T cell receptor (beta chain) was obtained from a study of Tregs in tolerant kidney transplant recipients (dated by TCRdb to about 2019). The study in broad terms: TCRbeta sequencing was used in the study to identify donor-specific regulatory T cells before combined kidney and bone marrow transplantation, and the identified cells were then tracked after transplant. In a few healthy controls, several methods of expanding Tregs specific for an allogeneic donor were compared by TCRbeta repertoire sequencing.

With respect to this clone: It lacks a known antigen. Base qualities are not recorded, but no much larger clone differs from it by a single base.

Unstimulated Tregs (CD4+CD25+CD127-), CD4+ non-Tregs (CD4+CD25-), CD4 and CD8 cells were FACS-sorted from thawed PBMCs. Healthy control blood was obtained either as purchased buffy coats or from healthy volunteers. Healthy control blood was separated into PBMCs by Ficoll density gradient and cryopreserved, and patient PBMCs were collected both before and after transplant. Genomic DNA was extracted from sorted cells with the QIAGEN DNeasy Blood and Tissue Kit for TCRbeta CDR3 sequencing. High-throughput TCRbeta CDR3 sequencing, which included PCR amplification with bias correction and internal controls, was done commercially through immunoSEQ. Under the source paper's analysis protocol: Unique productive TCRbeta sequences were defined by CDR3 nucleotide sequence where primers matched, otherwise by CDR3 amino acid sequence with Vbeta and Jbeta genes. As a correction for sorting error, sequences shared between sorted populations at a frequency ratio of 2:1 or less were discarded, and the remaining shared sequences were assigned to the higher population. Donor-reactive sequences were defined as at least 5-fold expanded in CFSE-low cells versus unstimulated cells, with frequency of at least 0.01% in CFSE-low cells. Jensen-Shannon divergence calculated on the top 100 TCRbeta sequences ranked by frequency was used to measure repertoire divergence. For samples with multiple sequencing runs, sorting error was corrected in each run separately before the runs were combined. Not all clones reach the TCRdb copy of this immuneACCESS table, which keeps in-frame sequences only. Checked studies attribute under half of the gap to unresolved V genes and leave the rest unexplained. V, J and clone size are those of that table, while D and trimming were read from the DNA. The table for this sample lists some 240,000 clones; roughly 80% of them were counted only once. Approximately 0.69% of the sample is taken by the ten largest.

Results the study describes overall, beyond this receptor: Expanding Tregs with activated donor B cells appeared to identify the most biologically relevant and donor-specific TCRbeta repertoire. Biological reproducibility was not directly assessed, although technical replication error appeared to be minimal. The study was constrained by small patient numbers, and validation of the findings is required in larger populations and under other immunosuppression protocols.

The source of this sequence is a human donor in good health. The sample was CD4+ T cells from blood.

The nucleotide sequence reads TGTGCCAGCAGTTACTCGAGTGGGAGGGAGACCCAGTACTTC. This yields the protein CASSYSSGRETQYF. The sequence joins TRBV6-5 to TRBJ2-5; the D segment could be TRBD2, given 6 matching bases. V is clipped by 0 bases and J by 5 bases, and the sequence between their germline boundaries is 10 bases long. The germline V gene sets CDR1 to MNHEY and CDR2 to SVGAGI. The CDR3 starts with the cysteine, ends with the phenylalanine, and has 14 residues. This entry keeps only the CDR3 DNA: 42 bases, framed from base 1.